This T cell receptor beta chain comes out of a study of technical replicates of blood from a few donors (dated by TCRdb to 2016 to 2017). Inclusive of the bounding cysteine and phenylalanine, the CDR3 is 13 residues long. Here the CDR3 DNA is all that survives: 39 bases in frame from base 1. V trim: 2 bases; J trim: 10 bases; unmatched bases: 6. The germline V gene sets CDR1 to SGHVS and CDR2 to FQNEAQ. The method was the immunoSEQ multiplex PCR assay. Sourced from immuneACCESS, this table was stored by TCRdb with only in-frame sequences that have V and J called. A share of the clones is absent; for the studies checked, an unresolved V gene accounts for under half, and the remainder has no known explanation. The sample table contains some 87,000 clones; only one count was recorded for about 97% of them. Of the sample, over 0.15% falls within the top ten clones. A note on this clone: What antigen it recognizes has not been identified. Base qualities were left out, and no much larger clone turns up one base away.

This TCR was sampled from a human donor in good health. The chain links TRBV7-8 with TRBJ2-3; TRBD1 aligns with 7 central bases. The sequencing input was T cells isolated from PBMCs. The nucleotide sequence reads as follows: TGTGCCAGCAGCTTAAGGGTACAGGGGTCGCAGTATTTT. It specifies CASSLRVQGSQYF.